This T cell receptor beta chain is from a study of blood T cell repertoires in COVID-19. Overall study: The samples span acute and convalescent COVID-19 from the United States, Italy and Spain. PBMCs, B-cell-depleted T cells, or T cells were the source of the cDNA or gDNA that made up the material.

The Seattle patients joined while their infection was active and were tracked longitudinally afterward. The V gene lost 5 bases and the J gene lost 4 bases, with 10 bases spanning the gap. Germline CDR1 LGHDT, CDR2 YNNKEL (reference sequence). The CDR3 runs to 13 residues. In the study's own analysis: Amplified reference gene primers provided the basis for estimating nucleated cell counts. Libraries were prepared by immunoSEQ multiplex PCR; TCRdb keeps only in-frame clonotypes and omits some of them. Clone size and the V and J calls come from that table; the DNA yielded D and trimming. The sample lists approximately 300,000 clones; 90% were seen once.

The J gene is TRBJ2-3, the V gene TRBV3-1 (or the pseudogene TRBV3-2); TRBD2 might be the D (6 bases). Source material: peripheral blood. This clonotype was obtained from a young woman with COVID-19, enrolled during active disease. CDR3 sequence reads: CASSVGGSDTQYF. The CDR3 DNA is TGTGCCAGCAGCGTCGGGGGTTCAGATACGCAGTATTTT.